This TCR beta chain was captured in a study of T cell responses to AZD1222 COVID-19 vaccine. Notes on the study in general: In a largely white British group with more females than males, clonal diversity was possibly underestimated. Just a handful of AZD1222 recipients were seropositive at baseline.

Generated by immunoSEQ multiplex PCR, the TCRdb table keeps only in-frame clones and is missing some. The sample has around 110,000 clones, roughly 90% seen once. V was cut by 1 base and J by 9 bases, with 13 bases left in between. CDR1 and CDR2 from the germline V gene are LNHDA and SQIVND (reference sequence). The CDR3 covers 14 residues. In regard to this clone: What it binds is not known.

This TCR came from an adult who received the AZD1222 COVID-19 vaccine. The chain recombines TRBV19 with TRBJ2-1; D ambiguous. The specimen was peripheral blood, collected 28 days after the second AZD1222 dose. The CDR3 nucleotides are TGTGCCAGTAGTATAGCGACGGTGCCGACTGAGCAGTTCTTC. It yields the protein CASSIATVPTEQFF.